This T cell receptor (beta chain) was profiled in a study of response to subunit inactivated influenza vaccine. From the RT-PCR reads, TCRdb called clonotypes with MiXCR, one entry per CDR3 protein. The sample consists of approximately 700,000 distinct CDR3 sequences, about 15% of them appearing once. Per germline, CDR1 DFQATT and CDR2 SNEGSKA (reference sequence). The CDR3 has 15 amino acids. Trimming left V 0 bases short and J 0 bases short, with 9 bases between. Regarding this clonotype: Its antigen is as yet unknown.

General study findings and limits: A suggestion made by the authors is that each seasonal influenza vaccination recruits few new T cells.

V usage is TRBV20-1 and J usage is TRBJ2-1, with D possibly being TRBD1 (5 bases). This receptor was taken from a man aged 50 or older who received an inactivated influenza vaccine. This material consisted of PBMCs from blood, taken about 11 days after vaccination. The CDR3 region has the DNA TGCAGTGCTAGAGATCGACAGTACTCCTACAATGAGCAGTTCTTC. It is translated as CSARDRQYSYNEQFF.